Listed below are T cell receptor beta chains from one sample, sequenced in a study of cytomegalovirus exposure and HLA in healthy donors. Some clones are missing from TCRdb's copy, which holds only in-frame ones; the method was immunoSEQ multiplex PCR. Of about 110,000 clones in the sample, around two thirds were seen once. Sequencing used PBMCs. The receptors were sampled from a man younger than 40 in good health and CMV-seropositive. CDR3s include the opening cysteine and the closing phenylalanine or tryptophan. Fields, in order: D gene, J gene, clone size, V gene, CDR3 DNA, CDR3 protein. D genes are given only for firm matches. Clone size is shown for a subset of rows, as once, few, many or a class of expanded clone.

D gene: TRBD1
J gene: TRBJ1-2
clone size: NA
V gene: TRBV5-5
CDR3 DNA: TGTGCCAGCAGCCGCATGGACAGGGAGAATGGCTACACCTTC
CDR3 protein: CASSRMDRENGYTF

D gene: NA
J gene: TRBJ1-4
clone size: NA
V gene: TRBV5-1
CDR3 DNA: TGCGCCAGCAGCAGGGGCTCGGGTGAAAAACTGTTTTTT
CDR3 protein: CASSRGSGEKLFF

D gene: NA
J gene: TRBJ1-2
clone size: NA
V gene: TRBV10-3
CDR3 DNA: TGTGCCATCAGTGAATTCCAGGGGAACTATGGCTACACCTTC
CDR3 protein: CAISEFQGNYGYTF

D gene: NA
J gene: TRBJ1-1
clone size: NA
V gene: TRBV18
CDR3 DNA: TGTGCCAGCTCAGTCCGTAACACTGAAGCTTTCTTT
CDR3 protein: CASSVRNTEAFF

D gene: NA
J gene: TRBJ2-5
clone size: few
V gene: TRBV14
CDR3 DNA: TGTGCCAGCAGCCGACAGCTGCAAGAGACCCAGTACTTC
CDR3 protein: CASSRQLQETQYF

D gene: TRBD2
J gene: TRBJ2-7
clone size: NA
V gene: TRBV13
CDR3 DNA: TGTGCCAGCAGCTCCCCTAGCGGGGGGGCGATCGAGCAGTACTTC
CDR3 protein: CASSSPSGGAIEQYF

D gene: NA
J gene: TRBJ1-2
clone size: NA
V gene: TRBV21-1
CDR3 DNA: TGTGCCAGCAGCAAAGCAGTAGGGACAGGGGGCCGAGGTAACTATGGCTACACCTTC
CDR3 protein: CASSKAVGTGGRGNYGYTF

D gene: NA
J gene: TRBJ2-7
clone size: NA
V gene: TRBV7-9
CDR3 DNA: TGTGCCAGCAGCTCCCCGGGACTGTTCTACGAGCAGTACTTC
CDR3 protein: CASSSPGLFYEQYF

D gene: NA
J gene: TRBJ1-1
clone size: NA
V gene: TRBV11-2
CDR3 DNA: TGTGCCAGCAGCTTAGATCTCGTTGGAGAGGCTTTCTTT
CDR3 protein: CASSLDLVGEAFF

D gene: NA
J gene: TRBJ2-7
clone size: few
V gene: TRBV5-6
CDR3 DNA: TGTGCCAGCAGCTCCGAGACAGAGATCGCAACCTTC
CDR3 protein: CASSSETEIATF

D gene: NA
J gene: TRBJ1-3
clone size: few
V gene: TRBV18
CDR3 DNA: TGTGCCAGCTCACAGGGGGACCACTCTGGAAACACCATATATTTT
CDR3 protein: CASSQGDHSGNTIYF

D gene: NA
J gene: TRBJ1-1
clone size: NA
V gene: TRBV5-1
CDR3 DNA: TGCGCCAGCAAGAACCTGGACTGGAACACTGAAGCTTTCTTT
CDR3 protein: CASKNLDWNTEAFF

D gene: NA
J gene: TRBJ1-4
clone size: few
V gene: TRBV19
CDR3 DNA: TGTGCCAGTAGTAAAACTGCCTCAACTAATGAAAAACTGTTTTTT
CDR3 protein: CASSKTASTNEKLFF

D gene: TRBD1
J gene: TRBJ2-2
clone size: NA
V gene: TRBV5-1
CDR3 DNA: TGCGCCAGTCAACAGGGGGCGCCGACCGGGGAGCTGTTTTTT
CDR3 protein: CASQQGAPTGELFF

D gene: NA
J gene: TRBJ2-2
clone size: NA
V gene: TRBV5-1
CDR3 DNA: TGCGCCAGCAGCTTGGGACGGGAATCGCCCGGGGAGCTGTTTTTT
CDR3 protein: CASSLGRESPGELFF

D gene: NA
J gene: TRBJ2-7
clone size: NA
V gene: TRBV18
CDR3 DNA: TGTGCCAGCTCACCAAATCCCCTCGGGTCCTACGAGCAGTACTTC
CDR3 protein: CASSPNPLGSYEQYF

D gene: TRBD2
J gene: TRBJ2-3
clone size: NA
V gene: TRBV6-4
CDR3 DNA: TGTGCCAGCAGGGGGACTAGCGGGGGGCCAAGCACAGATACGCAGTATTTT
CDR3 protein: CASRGTSGGPSTDTQYF